Shown below are 5 T cell receptor beta chains from a single sample sequenced in a study of CD8+ T cells in alopecia areata. Following extraction, RNA underwent reverse transcription to cDNA, which served as the sequencing template. TCRdb's copy holds only in-frame clones and misses some; the assay was immunoSEQ multiplex PCR. The sample holds approximately 100,000 clones; about 45% are singletons and the top ten take around 0.8%. Sequenced: CD4+ T cells sorted from blood. The source of these receptors is a human donor with alopecia areata.

The rearrangement joins TRBV23-1 to TRBJ2-5; weak D call: TRBD1 (6 bases). TRBV23-1 belongs to the ORF category, with a function that is uncertain. The V gene lost 6 bases and the J gene lost 2 bases, with 13 bases spanning the gap. The CDR3 runs 14 residues. The CDR3 reads CASSEDRRQETQYF. The CDR3 bases are TGCGCCAGCAGCGAAGACAGGAGACAAGAGACCCAGTACTTC.

About this clone: This CDR3 is also generated by other DNA sequences in the sample. The V call is TRBV29-1, the J call TRBJ2-1; no firm D call. CDR1 SQVTM and CDR2 ANQGSEA come from the germline V gene. V was trimmed by 2 bases and J by 4 bases, leaving 6 bases between them. The CDR3 spans 12 residues. Here the CDR3 reads CSVERQYNEQFF. The CDR3 DNA sequence: TGCAGCGTTGAACGGCAGTACAATGAGCAGTTCTTC.

This clone was found a few times. V usage is TRBV20-1 and J usage is TRBJ1-2; weak D call: TRBD1 (5 bases). The CDR3 spans 10 residues. Germline CDR1 reads DFQATT; CDR2 reads SNEGSKA (reference sequence). V shed 7 bases and J shed 6 bases, with 9 bases lying between them. CDR3 DNA sequence: TGCAGTGTGGAGGGGAATGGCTACACCTTC. Its translation: CSVEGNGYTF.

The CDR3 sequence is CASFSGRSDNEQFF. CDR3 DNA: TGTGCCAGTTTTAGCGGGAGGTCCGACAATGAGCAGTTCTTC. The J gene is TRBJ2-1, the V gene TRBV6-1; 10 bases line up with TRBD2. Germline V lookup: CDR1 MNHNS, CDR2 SASEGT. This CDR3 comprises 14 residues. V shed 9 bases and J 5 bases; nucleotides not matched to a gene: 7.

The table lists this clone with a few counts. The CDR3 reads CASIPRDGGELFF. Here the CDR3 DNA reads TGTGCCAGTATCCCGCGCGATGGCGGGGAGCTGTTTTTT. The chain joins TRBV19 to TRBJ2-2, with D unclear. Between the trimmed V and J ends, which lost 7 bases and 7 bases, there was a span of 13 bases. The germline CDR1 and CDR2 sequences are LNHDA and SQIVND (reference sequence). The CDR3 loop spans 13 amino acids.